This passage covers 30 T cell receptor beta chains from one sample sequenced in a study of regulatory T cells in long-lasting Graves disease. Time point given: newly diagnosed GD, antithyroid drugs for less than 3 months. PBMCs were the source of the RNA used for TCR sequencing. Relying on iRepertoire HTBI primers and Arm-PCR of CDR3 regions, the team built TCR beta libraries. TCRdb re-called the multiplex PCR reads through MiXCR, storing one row per CDR3 protein. The sample gives about 320,000 distinct CDR3 sequences, about a sixth of which show up once; 38% is in the top ten. Material: peripheral blood mononuclear cells (PBMCs), obtained at new diagnosis, from a patient treated with antithyroid drugs. The receptors were gathered from a female donor with Graves disease.

Notes on this clonotype: A single base separates this from a much larger clone, so it may be a read error. The chain recombines TRBV6-1 with TRBJ2-1, with 8 bases lining up with TRBD2. There are 19 residues in the CDR3. V was clipped by 3 bases and J by 7 bases; unmatched bases: 20. CDR1 and CDR2 from the germline V gene are MNHNS and SASEGT. Here the CDR3 DNA reads TGTGCCAGCAGTGAGTCGATTATGATAGCGGGAAGGGGTGGGAATGAGCAGTTCTTC. The encoded protein is CASSESIMIAGRGGNEQFF.

About this clonotype itself: A read error is likely here: a far larger clone is one base away. The chain uses TRBV28 and TRBJ2-1; either TRBD1 or TRBD2 may fit D (5 bases each). CDR3 size: 14 residues. The ends were cut back, 6 bases at V and 10 bases at J, with 19 bases in the middle. Germline loops: CDR1 MDHEN, CDR2 SYDVKM. The CDR3 here is CASSSPDGAYEQFF. In DNA, the CDR3 is TGTGCCAGCAGCTCCCCTGACGGGGCCTACGAGCAGTTCTTC. The complete variable domain, with remaining parts taken from reference TRBV28 and TRBJ2-1, reads DVKVTQSSRYLVKRTGEKVFLECVQDMDHENMFWYRQDPGLGLRLIYFSYDVKMKEKGDIPEGYSVSREKKERFSLILESASTNQTSMYLCASSSPDGAYEQFFGPGTRLTVL.

As concerns this clonotype: The missing conserved phenylalanine or tryptophan at the end of this CDR3 makes a read error likely. The chain couples TRBV19 to TRBJ2-3, with no clear D. V lost 7 bases and J lost 3, with 11 bases in between. Germline V gives CDR1 LNHDA, CDR2 SQIVND (reference sequence). This CDR3 has 13 residues. The CDR3 DNA reads as TGTGCCAGTAAAAGGCAGCCTACAGATACGCAGTATTCT. Protein product: CASKRQPTDTQYS.

This clonotype was seen ten or more times. This chain uses TRBV11-2 with TRBJ2-7; the match to TRBD2 covers 7 bases. The ends lost 0 bases at V and 6 bases at J; junction bases unmatched: 5. The length of the CDR3 is 14 residues. Germline CDR1 SGHAT, CDR2 FQNNGV. CDR3 amino acids: CASSLDRREGEQYF. The CDR3 coding sequence is TGTGCCAGCAGCTTAGATCGGAGGGAGGGCGAGCAGTACTTC.

In regard to this clonotype: As the CDR3 is not closed by the conserved phenylalanine or tryptophan, this likely results from a read error. The chain links TRBV30 to TRBJ2-3; D gene uncertain. The CDR3 covers 15 residues. Trimming took off 1 base at V and 1 base at J, with 12 bases between the two ends. Germline-derived CDR1 and CDR2 are GTSNPN and SVGIG (reference sequence). The chain's CDR3 is CAWSGADGGTDTQYL. The DNA of the CDR3 is TGTGCCTGGAGTGGGGCGGATGGGGGCACAGATACGCAGTATCTT.

The rearrangement links TRBV12-3 or TRBV12-4 to TRBJ2-1, with 9 bases matching TRBD1. CDR3 length: 15 amino acids. The V and J ends lost 5 bases and 6 bases, in that order; junction bases with no gene match: 8. CDR3 bases: TGTGCCAGCAGTCCGGGACAGGGTCTCGGCAATGAGCAGTTCTTC. Translating gives CASSPGQGLGNEQFF.

CDR3 in amino acids: CASNTDGVAGVTETQYF. The CDR3, as DNA: TGTGCCAGCAACACCGACGGGGTAGCGGGAGTTACAGAGACCCAGTACTTC. The genes are TRBV5-4 and TRBJ2-5; 9 nucleotides line up with TRBD2. The CDR3 consists of 17 residues. Germline CDR1 is SGHNT and CDR2 is YYREEE (reference sequence). Unmatched junction bases numbered 16, after V lost 6 bases and J lost 4 bases.

This chain links TRBV24-1 with TRBJ2-5; 10 nucleotides align to TRBD1. The length of the CDR3 is 18 residues. Trimming at V came to 1 base and at J to 7 bases, leaving 14 bases not matched to a gene. CDR1 and CDR2 (germline): KGHDR, SFDVKD. CDR3 loop: CATSDFLTGGQGTGTQYF. The CDR3 bases are TGTGCCACCAGTGATTTCCTTACAGGGGGACAGGGGACAGGGACCCAGTACTTC.

This clonotype was seen ten or more times. V usage is TRBV5-1 and J usage is TRBJ1-1, with D possibly being TRBD1 (5 bases). In germline, CDR1 is SGHRS, CDR2 YFSETQ. The CDR3 runs 14 residues. The ends were cut back, 3 bases at V and 7 bases at J, with 16 bases in the middle. The CDR3 sequence: CASSSRDRTDEAFF. The CDR3 bases are TGCGCCAGCAGCTCCCGGGACCGAACGGATGAAGCTTTCTTT.

Ten or more counts support this clonotype. This chain links TRBV11-2 with TRBJ2-1; no clear D. The CDR3 runs to 13 residues. V was clipped by 1 base and J by 10 bases, with 11 bases between them. Germline values: CDR1 SGHAT, CDR2 FQNNGV. CDR3 region: CASSLVTPFEQFF. The CDR3 DNA follows: TGTGCCAGCAGCTTAGTTACCCCATTCGAGCAGTTCTTC.

The rearrangement uses TRBV12-5 and TRBJ2-1; D is undetermined. The CDR3 runs 12 residues. Trimming took 2 bases from V and 10 from J, leaving 9 bases between them. Germline V CDR1 and CDR2: LGHNT, FRNRAP. The CDR3 loop is CASGLSRAEQFF. CDR3 bases: TGTGCTAGTGGTTTGTCCCGAGCAGAGCAGTTCTTC.

This clonotype was seen many times. This sequence joins TRBV12-3 or TRBV12-4 and TRBJ2-2; either TRBD1 or TRBD2 may fit D (5 bases each). This CDR3 has 18 amino acids. V shed 6 bases and J shed 0 bases, with 20 bases lying between them. CDR3 loop: CASRPGRTGRPNTGELFF. CDR3 in DNA: TGTGCCAGCAGGCCCGGTAGGACGGGGCGACCGAACACCGGGGAGCTGTTTTTT.

The table lists this clonotype with many counts. The chain is built from TRBV30 and TRBJ1-4; D is unclear. The CDR3 length is 12 residues. V dropped 1 base and J dropped 5 bases, with 5 bases sitting between them. Per the germline V gene, CDR1 is GTSNPN and CDR2 is SVGIG (reference sequence). CDR3 region: CAWSGGNEKLFF. The CDR3, as DNA: TGTGCCTGGAGTGGCGGGAATGAAAAACTGTTTTTT. Full variable domain (missing parts from reference TRBV30 and TRBJ1-4): SQTIHQWPATLVQPVGSPLSLECTVEGTSNPNLYWYRQAAGRGLQLLFYSVGIGQISSEVPQNLSASRPQDRQFILSSKKLLLSDSGFYLCAWSGGNEKLFFGSGTQLSVL.

This clonotype was seen repeatedly, ten times or more. Compared with germline, one end of the junction differs, possibly owing to a read error. This rearrangement joins TRBV27 to TRBJ1-1, with D uncertain. The CDR3 sequence is 12 residues long. Germline V gene lookup returns CDR1 MNHEY and CDR2 SMNVEV (reference sequence). This CDR3 is CASSLPGGGLEF. DNA of the CDR3: TGTGCCAGCAGTTTACCGGGCGGTGGGTTAGAATTT.

In this sample, this clonotype turned up many times. The chain carries TRBV10-3 and TRBJ1-1, with a tentative D call TRBD1 (6 bases). The ends were cut back, 10 bases at V and 5 bases at J, with 17 bases in the middle. Looked up from germline, CDR1 is ENHRY and CDR2 is SYGVKD. The CDR3 covers 13 residues. The CDR3 DNA reads TGTGCCACCGGGGGGGGGCAGGGTACTGAAGCTTTCTTT. Translating gives CATGGGQGTEAFF.

There are many counts of this clonotype. The chain joins TRBV6-1 to TRBJ1-4, with D maybe TRBD1 (5 bases). V lost 5 bases to trimming and J lost 8 bases, with 15 bases between them. CDR1 and CDR2 from the germline V gene are MNHNS and SASEGT. The CDR3 is made up of 14 amino acids. Here the CDR3 DNA reads TGTGCCAGCAGTCGACAGTTTCCGTCGGAAAAACTGTTTTTT. Translated, it gives CASSRQFPSEKLFF.

This clonotype was recorded at least ten times. The chain combines TRBV6-1 with TRBJ2-2; TRBD1 or TRBD2 may be the D gene (7 bases each). Germline CDR1 MNHNS, CDR2 SASEGT. The CDR3 spans 15 residues. V lost 5 bases to trimming and J lost 0 bases, with 10 bases between them. CDR3 sequence (DNA): TGTGCCAGCAGTCAGGGGGGGCCGAACACCGGGGAGCTGTTTTTT. It codes for CASSQGGPNTGELFF.

This chain connects TRBV5-8 to TRBJ2-1; the D call may be TRBD1 or TRBD2 (6 bases each). Germline-derived CDR1 and CDR2 are SGHTS and YDEGEE. V gave up 5 bases and J gave up 8 bases, with 17 bases separating them. There are 14 residues in the CDR3. CDR3 nucleotides: TGTGCCAGCAGAGGGGGGAGGACATGGGATGAGCAGTTCTTC. Protein: CASRGGRTWDEQFF. Full variable domain (remainder filled in from reference TRBV5-8 and TRBJ2-1): EAGVTQSPTHLIKTRGQQATLRCSPISGHTSVYWYQQALGLGLQFLLWYDEGEERNRGNFPPRFSGRQFPNYSSELNVNALELEDSALYLCASRGGRTWDEQFFGPGTRLTVL.

Concerning this clonotype itself: This may stem from a read error, because a much larger clone lies one nucleotide away. The chain links TRBV5-6 to TRBJ1-1; no reliable D call. CDR3 length: 12 amino acids. CDR1 and CDR2 (germline): SGHDT, YYEEEE. DNA for the CDR3: TGTGCCGGCAGCCCGACTCACACTGAAGCTTTCTTT. This translates into CAGSPTHTEAFF. Based on the CDR3 plus reference TRBV5-6 and TRBJ1-1, the full variable domain is DAGVTQSPTHLIKTRGQQVTLRCSPKSGHDTVSWYQQALGQGPQFIFQYYEEEERQRGNFPDRFSGHQFPNYSSELNVNALLLGDSALYLCAGSPTHTEAFFGQGTRLTVV.

There are many counts of this clonotype. V and J are TRBV5-1 and TRBJ2-4; 8 bases line up with TRBD1. The CDR3 runs 17 residues. Germline assignment: CDR1 SGHRS and CDR2 YFSETQ. V was pared by 0 bases and J by 1 base, with 6 bases of the junction left unmatched. The CDR3 nucleotides are TGCGCCAGCAGCTTGGGTGTGACAGGGGTGGCCAAAAACATTCAGTACTTC. Its translation: CASSLGVTGVAKNIQYF.

This clonotype was counted many times. This rearrangement joins TRBV11-3 to TRBJ2-1, with TRBD2 matching over 13 bases. The germline gives CDR1 SGHNT, CDR2 YENEEA. The CDR3 totals 16 residues. The junction had 6 bases not matched to a gene; V was cut back by 5 bases and J by 5 bases. Here the CDR3 reads CASSDMGLAGHNEQFF. CDR3 in DNA: TGTGCCAGCAGCGACATGGGACTAGCGGGACACAATGAGCAGTTCTTC.

This clonotype was found many times. In DNA form, the CDR3 reads TGCGCCAGCAGCTTGGCAGAGAGCTCCTACAATGAGCAGTTCTTC. This codes for CASSLAESSYNEQFF. The chain combines TRBV5-1 with TRBJ2-1; D not certain. Trimming left V 0 bases short and J 0 bases short, with 7 bases between. This CDR3 spans 15 amino acids. Germline CDR1 SGHRS, CDR2 YFSETQ.

This clonotype was observed at least ten times. V usage is TRBV5-1 and J usage is TRBJ2-7; D unresolved. V lost 0 bases and J 2 bases, leaving 15 bases between the germline ends. The CDR3 loop spans 16 amino acids. CDR1 and CDR2 from the germline V gene are SGHRS and YFSETQ. In nucleotides, the CDR3 is TGCGCCAGCAGCTTGGGGTGGGGATTAAACCCCTACGAGCAGTACTTC. Encoded protein: CASSLGWGLNPYEQYF.

J is TRBJ1-3 and V is TRBV6-1; TRBD1 aligns across 7 bases. The germline CDR1 and CDR2 sequences are MNHNS and SASEGT. Germline trimming cut 5 bases from V and 0 bases from J; bases unmatched to any gene: 7. This CDR3 spans 16 amino acids. The DNA of the CDR3 is TGTGCCAGCAGTAGCGGGGGACAGCTCTCTGGAAACACCATATATTTT. Protein: CASSSGGQLSGNTIYF.

This clonotype was counted ten times or more. The CDR3 nucleotides read TGTGCCAGCAGTTACTCGGCCAGGGGGCGCGACGAGCAGTACTTC. Amino acid sequence: CASSYSARGRDEQYF. J is TRBJ2-7 and V is TRBV6-5, with 8 bases lining up with TRBD1. V shed 0 bases and J 5 bases; nucleotides not matched to a gene: 6. The CDR3 spans 15 residues. The germline V gene has CDR1 MNHEY and CDR2 SVGAGI.

In its sample, this clonotype was seen many times. The chain combines TRBV28 with TRBJ2-2; possible D gene TRBD1, 6 bases. Germline CDR1 and CDR2: MDHEN and SYDVKM. V gave up 7 bases and J gave up 1 base, with 13 bases separating them. The CDR3 runs 15 residues. The CDR3, as DNA: TGTGCCAGCACCCCTTGGGGGCAGAACACCGGGGAGCTGTTTTTT. Its translation: CASTPWGQNTGELFF. Complete variable domain (other parts from reference TRBV28 and TRBJ2-2): DVKVTQSSRYLVKRTGEKVFLECVQDMDHENMFWYRQDPGLGLRLIYFSYDVKMKEKGDIPEGYSVSREKKERFSLILESASTNQTSMYLCASTPWGQNTGELFFGEGSRLTVL.

This clonotype was seen ten or more times. The V call is TRBV7-2, the J call TRBJ2-3, with 7 bases fitting TRBD2. Per the germline V gene, CDR1 is SGHTA and CDR2 is FQGNSA. The CDR3 extends over 14 amino acids. The trim removed 1 base at V and 3 bases at J, leaving 1 base unmatched. For the CDR3, the DNA is TGTGCCAGCAGCTTAGTTAGCGGGACAGATACGCAGTATTTT. Protein product: CASSLVSGTDTQYF.

This clonotype has only a few counts. The CDR3 is CASSRLSGEADTQYF. In DNA form, the CDR3 reads TGTGCCAGCAGCCGGCTTTCGGGAGAGGCCGATACGCAGTATTTT. The V call is TRBV9, the J call TRBJ2-3; possibly TRBD2 for D (6 bases). This CDR3 comprises 15 residues. Germline CDR1 and CDR2: SGDLS and YYNGEE. Trimming cost V 4 bases and J 6 bases, with 18 bases left between them.

The chain has TRBV29-1 and TRBJ2-1; no reliable D call. Germline V CDR1 and CDR2: SQVTM, ANQGSEA. The ends were cut back, 2 bases at V and 12 bases at J, with 14 bases in the middle. CDR3 length: 12 residues. The chain's CDR3 is CSVEKGFHGQFF. The CDR3, as DNA: TGCAGCGTTGAAAAAGGGTTCCATGGGCAGTTCTTC.

This chain uses TRBV7-2 with TRBJ2-3; TRBD2 agrees at 9 bases. Unmatched junction bases numbered 28, after V lost 5 bases and J lost 4 bases. The germline V gene has CDR1 SGHTA and CDR2 FQGNSA. This CDR3 region has 22 residues. The CDR3 loop is CASSQVQEGRLAAAWGSDTQYF. CDR3 nucleotide sequence: TGTGCCAGCAGCCAAGTTCAGGAGGGGAGACTAGCGGCCGCTTGGGGATCAGATACGCAGTATTTT. The full variable domain, with the rest looked up from reference TRBV7-2 and TRBJ2-3, is GAGVSQSPSNKVTEKGKDVELRCDPISGHTALYWYRQSLGQGLEFLIYFQGNSAPDKSGLPSDRFSAERTGGSVSTLTIQRTQQEDSAVYLCASSQVQEGRLAAAWGSDTQYFGPGTRLTVL.